Reported below is one T cell receptor (beta chain). In the authors' workflow: Reference gene primer amplification in the assay estimated nucleated cell counts. Here immunoSEQ multiplex PCR was the method, and the copy in TCRdb shows in-frame clones only, minus some. V and J calls and clone size are given by that table; D and trimming were obtained from the DNA. This table has roughly 41,000 clones, around 87% appearing once. The V gene lost 4 bases and the J gene lost 0 bases, with 13 bases spanning the gap. This CDR3 contains 17 residues. CDR1 is LNHNV and CDR2 is YYDKDF in the germline V gene (reference sequence). This specimen belongs to a study of blood T cell repertoires in COVID-19. The overall study: Samples representing acute and convalescent COVID-19 were sourced from the United States, Italy and Spain. The analysed material was cDNA or gDNA that came from T cells, B-cell-depleted T cells, or PBMCs.

V is TRBV15 and J is TRBJ1-6; unclear D gene. The material sequenced was peripheral blood. The source is a man aged 55 to 70 with active or convalescent COVID-19. The CDR3 protein is CATSIYDGSSYNSPLHF. The CDR3 DNA reads TGTGCCACCAGCATCTACGACGGGAGCTCCTATAATTCACCCCTCCACTTT.